These 8 T cell receptor beta chains were all obtained from the same sample, sequenced in a study of blood T cell repertoires in COVID-19. Sequencing was performed with immunoSEQ multiplex PCR; in TCRdb, only in-frame clones are kept and a portion is missing. Of more than 400,000 clones in the sample, 75% to 90% were seen once. Sample: PBMCs or T cells enriched from blood (not recorded which). These TCRs come from a young woman who had recovered from COVID-19.

The chain has TRBV19 and TRBJ1-5, with D perhaps matching TRBD1 (6 bases). In germline, CDR1 is LNHDA, CDR2 SQIVND (reference sequence). V was cut by 9 bases and J by 0 bases, with 12 bases left in between. This CDR3 region has 14 residues. CDR3 DNA: TGTGCCAGCGGGACACCGTATAGCAATCAGCCCCAGCATTTT. Encoded protein: CASGTPYSNQPQHF.

CDR3 in amino acids: CASSQADRARNEQYF. CDR3 DNA: TGCGCCAGCAGCCAAGCGGACAGGGCTAGGAACGAGCAGTACTTC. The V and J genes are TRBV4-1 and TRBJ2-7, with 8 bases identical to TRBD1. Germline V gives CDR1 MGHRA, CDR2 YSYEKL. The V and J ends lost 1 base and 5 bases, in that order; junction bases with no gene match: 7. This CDR3 comprises 15 residues.

V and J are TRBV10-2 and TRBJ2-7; 8 nucleotides agree with TRBD2. The CDR3 runs to 14 residues. Germline V CDR1 and CDR2: WSHSY, SAAADI. Trimming removed 5 bases from V and 3 bases from J; junction bases left unmatched: 6. CDR3 sequence: CASSPGLANYEQYF. CDR3 nucleotides: TGCGCCAGCAGTCCAGGACTAGCCAACTACGAGCAGTACTTC.

Concerning this clone: This same CDR3 is encoded by further DNA sequences in the sample. The V call is TRBV2, the J call TRBJ1-2, with D perhaps matching TRBD1 (5 bases). The length of the CDR3 is 13 residues. V lost 3 bases to trimming and J lost 8 bases, with 13 bases between them. Germline loops: CDR1 SNHLY, CDR2 FYNNEI. CDR3 nucleotides: TGTGCCAGCAGTGAGGGCAGGGAGGAAGGCTACACCTTC. It translates to CASSEGREEGYTF.

The J gene is TRBJ2-7, the V gene TRBV6-5; 9 nucleotides agree with TRBD1. The V gene's germline CDR1 is MNHEY and CDR2 SVGAGI. The CDR3 loop spans 14 amino acids. The ends lost 4 bases at V and 4 bases at J; junction bases unmatched: 5. The CDR3 sequence: CASSSRQGVYEQYF. CDR3 nucleotides: TGTGCCAGCAGTTCTAGACAGGGGGTTTACGAGCAGTACTTC.

The chain couples TRBV12-3 or TRBV12-4 to TRBJ2-7; the D is unclear. This CDR3 region has 13 residues. V was cut by 2 bases and J by 4 bases, with 9 bases left in between. The CDR3: CASSLYFSYEQYF. The DNA of the CDR3 is TGTGCCAGCAGTTTATACTTTTCGTACGAGCAGTACTTC.

This chain joins TRBV7-9 and TRBJ1-2, with unresolved D. Germline loops: CDR1 SEHNR, CDR2 FQNEAQ (reference sequence). The CDR3 totals 13 residues. The V end lost 6 bases, the J end lost 2 bases, and 10 bases lay between the germline ends. In nucleotides, the CDR3 is TGTGCCAGCAGTGGGTCCGGGAACTATGGCTACACCTTC. Protein product: CASSGSGNYGYTF.

The rearrangement links TRBV2 to TRBJ2-5; 7 bases are shared with TRBD1. The V segment lost 4 bases and the J segment 2 bases; nucleotides outside the gene matches: 7. The CDR3 is made up of 15 amino acids. From germline, CDR1 is SNHLY and CDR2 FYNNEI. DNA for the CDR3: TGTGCCAGCAGTGGACAGGGCACGGCGCAAGAGACCCAGTACTTC. It encodes CASSGQGTAQETQYF.